Sequencing of this T cell receptor beta chain was carried out in a study of beta chain features in type 1 diabetes. The entirety of the isolated RNA underwent reverse transcription, so expressed TCRB transcripts were sequenced. Repertoires were generated with immunoSEQ multiplex PCR, while TCRdb's copy carries only in-frame clones and drops some. In the table there are 240,000 or so clones, approximately 70% of which are singletons. Points on this clone: What it recognizes is unknown.

Study results and caveats: Sequencing the cDNA could make cells with high TCR expression show up more than they should. Diminished insertions and augmented deletions at VDJ junctions characterized type 1 diabetes patients.

Germline V gene data show CDR1 as SGHTA and CDR2 as FQGNSA. Unmatched junction bases numbered 9, after V lost 1 base and J lost 10 bases. The CDR3 spans 16 residues. Per donor, one heparinised blood draw averaged roughly 110 mL. Sequences were obtained from naive CD4+ T cells from blood. This clonotype was obtained from a man aged 25-45 years in good health. The chain joins TRBV7-2 to TRBJ2-1, with 11 bases lining up with TRBD2. The CDR3 spells CASSLELAGARREQFF. The CDR3, as DNA: TGTGCCAGCAGCTTAGAACTAGCGGGGGCCAGGAGGGAGCAGTTCTTC. The variable domain in full, with the rest retrieved from reference TRBV7-2 and TRBJ2-1, is GAGVSQSPSNKVTEKGKDVELRCDPISGHTALYWYRQSLGQGLEFLIYFQGNSAPDKSGLPSDRFSAERTGGSVSTLTIQRTQQEDSAVYLCASSLELAGARREQFFGPGTRLTVL.